A selection of T cell receptor beta chains follows, all from one sample in a study of cytomegalovirus exposure and HLA in healthy donors. TCRdb's table, derived via immunoSEQ multiplex PCR, lists solely in-frame clones and lacks some. This sample has tens of thousands of clones, with 86% found just once. The specimen was PBMCs. The receptors shown here come from a woman between 35 and 50 years old in good health and CMV-seropositive. The CDR3 runs from the conserved cysteine through the conserved F or W. The D gene is left open where the match is weak. Rows give clone size only sometimes, using once, few, many, or a class for an expanded clone.

V gene: TRBV7-6
D gene: TRBD2
J gene: TRBJ2-3
clone size: .
CDR3 protein: CASSRGLAGSSYTQYF
CDR3 DNA: TGTGCCAGCAGCCGAGGACTAGCGGGGAGTAGTTATACGCAGTATTTT

V gene: TRBV9
D gene: .
J gene: TRBJ1-1
clone size: .
CDR3 protein: CASSSREGWNTEAFF
CDR3 DNA: TGTGCCAGCAGCTCCAGGGAGGGGTGGAACACTGAAGCTTTCTTT

V gene: TRBV25-1
D gene: .
J gene: TRBJ1-2
clone size: .
CDR3 protein: CASTKEQGFYGYTF
CDR3 DNA: TGTGCCAGCACGAAGGAACAGGGATTCTATGGCTACACCTTC

V gene: TRBV7-2
D gene: .
J gene: TRBJ2-7
clone size: .
CDR3 protein: CASSPLFYEQYF
CDR3 DNA: TGTGCCAGCAGCCCCCTGTTCTACGAGCAGTACTTC

V gene: TRBV5-5
D gene: .
J gene: TRBJ2-5
clone size: .
CDR3 protein: CASPSIPAGTGSKETQYF
CDR3 DNA: TGTGCCAGCCCCTCCATCCCGGCTGGCACAGGGTCTAAAGAGACCCAGTACTTC

V gene: TRBV21-1
D gene: .
J gene: TRBJ2-1
clone size: .
CDR3 protein: CVFPPGQFYNEQFF
CDR3 DNA: TGTGTGTTTCCCCCGGGACAGTTCTACAATGAGCAGTTCTTC

V gene: TRBV7-3
D gene: TRBD2
J gene: TRBJ2-1
clone size: .
CDR3 protein: CASSPAGGNEQFF
CDR3 DNA: TGTGCCAGCAGCCCAGCGGGGGGAAATGAGCAGTTCTTC

V gene: TRBV28
D gene: TRBD1
J gene: TRBJ1-5
clone size: .
CDR3 protein: CASSHRGRFQPQHF
CDR3 DNA: TGTGCCAGCAGTCACAGGGGGCGCTTTCAGCCCCAGCATTTT

V gene: TRBV5-5
D gene: .
J gene: TRBJ1-5
clone size: .
CDR3 protein: CASSLGGLGNQPQHF
CDR3 DNA: TGTGCCAGCAGCTTGGGGGGGCTAGGCAATCAGCCCCAGCATTTT

V gene: TRBV6-6
D gene: .
J gene: TRBJ1-4
clone size: .
CDR3 protein: CASSRETATNEKLFF
CDR3 DNA: TGTGCCAGCAGCCGCGAAACAGCAACTAATGAAAAACTGTTTTTT

V gene: TRBV30
D gene: .
J gene: TRBJ1-1
clone size: .
CDR3 protein: CAWSPQGTEAFF
CDR3 DNA: TGTGCCTGGAGTCCCCAGGGCACTGAAGCTTTCTTT

V gene: TRBV4-1
D gene: .
J gene: TRBJ2-1
clone size: .
CDR3 protein: CASSHETMGGSRGNEQFF
CDR3 DNA: TGCGCCAGCAGCCACGAAACTATGGGGGGCTCCAGGGGGAATGAGCAGTTCTTC

V gene: TRBV7-2
D gene: TRBD1
J gene: TRBJ2-7
clone size: .
CDR3 protein: CASSLDGGTGSKGEQYF
CDR3 DNA: TGTGCCAGCAGCTTAGATGGGGGGACAGGGAGTAAAGGCGAGCAGTACTTC

V gene: TRBV11-3
D gene: TRBD1
J gene: TRBJ1-2
clone size: few
CDR3 protein: CASSLGQPTTGYTF
CDR3 DNA: TGTGCCAGCAGCTTGGGACAGCCGACTACTGGCTACACCTTC

V gene: TRBV10-3
D gene: TRBD2
J gene: TRBJ2-3
clone size: .
CDR3 protein: CAINREAGSSGGAGTDTQYF
CDR3 DNA: TGTGCCATCAACCGGGAGGCGGGGTCTAGCGGGGGGGCCGGGACAGATACGCAGTATTTT

V gene: TRBV27
D gene: .
J gene: TRBJ1-6
clone size: .
CDR3 protein: CASSLQSGLGSPLHF
CDR3 DNA: TGTGCCAGCAGTTTACAATCAGGGCTCGGTTCACCCCTCCACTTT

V gene: TRBV2
D gene: .
J gene: TRBJ2-2
clone size: few
CDR3 protein: CASSTQGYTGELFF
CDR3 DNA: TGTGCCAGCAGTACACAGGGATACACCGGGGAGCTGTTTTTT

V gene: TRBV5-6
D gene: TRBD1
J gene: TRBJ1-3
clone size: once
CDR3 protein: CASSPDRVSGNTIYF
CDR3 DNA: TGTGCCAGCAGCCCTGACAGGGTATCAGGAAACACCATATATTTT

V gene: TRBV5-1
D gene: .
J gene: TRBJ2-5
clone size: .
CDR3 protein: CASSYLRDQETQYF
CDR3 DNA: TGCGCCAGCAGCTACCTAAGAGATCAAGAGACCCAGTACTTC

V gene: TRBV29-1
D gene: TRBD1
J gene: TRBJ1-3
clone size: few
CDR3 protein: CSVLGQKEGTIYF
CDR3 DNA: TGCAGCGTGTTGGGACAGAAGGAAGGCACCATATATTTT

V gene: TRBV5-6
D gene: .
J gene: TRBJ2-7
clone size: once
CDR3 protein: CASSFQGGEQYF
CDR3 DNA: TGTGCCAGCAGCTTCCAGGGGGGCGAGCAGTACTTC

V gene: TRBV20-1
D gene: .
J gene: TRBJ1-1
clone size: .
CDR3 protein: CSAEMNTEAFF
CDR3 DNA: TGCAGTGCCGAGATGAACACTGAAGCTTTCTTT

V gene: TRBV29-1
D gene: .
J gene: TRBJ1-1
clone size: .
CDR3 protein: CSVKQMGAPRTEAFF
CDR3 DNA: TGCAGCGTAAAACAGATGGGGGCCCCTAGGACTGAAGCTTTCTTT

V gene: TRBV11-3
D gene: .
J gene: TRBJ2-1
clone size: .
CDR3 protein: CASSLGGQSYNEQFF
CDR3 DNA: TGTGCCAGCAGCTTAGGTGGACAATCCTACAATGAGCAGTTCTTC

V gene: TRBV7-9
D gene: .
J gene: TRBJ1-6
clone size: .
CDR3 protein: CASSLAQAYNSPLHF
CDR3 DNA: TGTGCCAGCAGCTTAGCACAGGCCTATAATTCACCCCTCCACTTT

V gene: TRBV5-4
D gene: .
J gene: TRBJ2-1
clone size: .
CDR3 protein: CASSGAQIGEQFF
CDR3 DNA: TGTGCCAGCAGCGGGGCCCAAATCGGTGAGCAGTTCTTC

V gene: TRBV11-3
D gene: .
J gene: TRBJ2-1
clone size: .
CDR3 protein: CASSLRDNEQFF
CDR3 DNA: TGTGCCAGCAGCTTGCGGGACAATGAGCAGTTCTTC

V gene: TRBV2
D gene: .
J gene: TRBJ1-1
clone size: .
CDR3 protein: CASRTGNTEAFF
CDR3 DNA: TGTGCCAGCAGGACGGGGAACACTGAAGCTTTCTTT

V gene: TRBV9
D gene: .
J gene: TRBJ1-4
clone size: .
CDR3 protein: CASSPRGAGGNEKLFF
CDR3 DNA: TGTGCCAGCAGCCCGAGGGGCGCGGGGGGGAATGAAAAACTGTTTTTT

V gene: TRBV6-5
D gene: .
J gene: TRBJ1-1
clone size: .
CDR3 protein: CASLGGGATFF
CDR3 DNA: TGTGCCAGCCTGGGCGGGGGCGCAACTTTCTTT

V gene: TRBV12-2
D gene: .
J gene: TRBJ1-2
clone size: .
CDR3 protein: CASRLVRPTAPINYGYTF
CDR3 DNA: TGTGCAAGTCGCTTGGTCCGTCCGACAGCCCCAATTAACTATGGCTACACCTTC

V gene: TRBV6-4
D gene: .
J gene: TRBJ2-7
clone size: .
CDR3 protein: CASSAEDRSEQYF
CDR3 DNA: TGTGCCAGCAGTGCCGAGGACAGATCCGAGCAGTACTTC

V gene: TRBV9
D gene: TRBD1
J gene: TRBJ1-6
clone size: .
CDR3 protein: CASRSGTVNSPLHF
CDR3 DNA: TGTGCCAGCCGGTCCGGGACAGTTAATTCACCCCTCCACTTT

V gene: TRBV11-3
D gene: .
J gene: TRBJ2-6
clone size: once
CDR3 protein: CASSAQWGGSSSGANVLTF
CDR3 DNA: TGTGCCAGCAGCGCACAATGGGGCGGCTCCTCCTCTGGGGCCAACGTCCTGACTTTC

V gene: TRBV29-1
D gene: .
J gene: TRBJ1-1
clone size: once
CDR3 protein: CSTRQANTEAFF
CDR3 DNA: TGCAGCACCAGACAGGCGAACACTGAAGCTTTCTTT

V gene: TRBV27
D gene: .
J gene: TRBJ1-3
clone size: once
CDR3 protein: CASRDRFGNTIYF
CDR3 DNA: TGTGCCAGCAGGGACAGATTCGGAAACACCATATATTTT

V gene: TRBV7-2
D gene: TRBD1
J gene: TRBJ2-7
clone size: .
CDR3 protein: CASSLRSRQGYYEQYF
CDR3 DNA: TGTGCCAGCAGCCTAAGGTCGCGACAGGGTTACTACGAGCAGTACTTC

V gene: TRBV7-2
D gene: .
J gene: TRBJ1-2
clone size: .
CDR3 protein: CASSSTGITGDYTF
CDR3 DNA: TGTGCCAGCAGCTCGACCGGGATTACGGGCGACTACACCTTC

V gene: TRBV19
D gene: TRBD2
J gene: TRBJ2-1
clone size: .
CDR3 protein: CASFSGGLDNEQFF
CDR3 DNA: TGTGCCAGCTTTAGCGGGGGGCTTGACAATGAGCAGTTCTTC

V gene: TRBV19
D gene: TRBD1
J gene: TRBJ1-4
clone size: .
CDR3 protein: CASQPGQSNEKLFF
CDR3 DNA: TGTGCCAGTCAACCGGGACAGTCTAATGAAAAACTGTTTTTT

V gene: TRBV7-9
D gene: TRBD1
J gene: TRBJ2-3
clone size: few
CDR3 protein: CASSSYRGPSTDTQYF
CDR3 DNA: TGTGCCAGCAGCTCCTACAGGGGCCCTAGCACAGATACGCAGTATTTT

V gene: TRBV5-6
D gene: .
J gene: TRBJ1-5
clone size: .
CDR3 protein: CASSLFQSNQPQHF
CDR3 DNA: TGTGCCAGCAGCTTATTCCAAAGCAATCAGCCCCAGCATTTT

V gene: TRBV19
D gene: .
J gene: TRBJ2-2
clone size: .
CDR3 protein: CASSIDRGTGELFF
CDR3 DNA: TGTGCCAGTAGTATAGATAGGGGAACCGGGGAGCTGTTTTTT

V gene: TRBV6-4
D gene: .
J gene: TRBJ1-4
clone size: .
CDR3 protein: CASSDSQGRDEKLFF
CDR3 DNA: TGTGCCAGCAGTGACTCCCAGGGTAGGGATGAAAAACTGTTTTTT

V gene: TRBV9
D gene: .
J gene: TRBJ2-1
clone size: once
CDR3 protein: CASSVSGHYNEQFF
CDR3 DNA: TGTGCCAGCAGCGTTTCGGGACATTACAATGAGCAGTTCTTC

V gene: TRBV5-6
D gene: TRBD1
J gene: TRBJ1-5
clone size: .
CDR3 protein: CASSQTGLYQPQHF
CDR3 DNA: TGTGCCAGCAGCCAGACAGGGCTGTATCAGCCCCAGCATTTT

V gene: TRBV2
D gene: .
J gene: TRBJ1-1
clone size: .
CDR3 protein: CASSAENTEAFF
CDR3 DNA: TGTGCCAGCAGTGCAGAGAACACTGAAGCTTTCTTT

V gene: TRBV7-3
D gene: .
J gene: TRBJ2-5
clone size: .
CDR3 protein: CASSRRLGIQETQYF
CDR3 DNA: TGTGCCAGCAGCCGGCGACTAGGCATCCAAGAGACCCAGTACTTC

V gene: TRBV10-3
D gene: TRBD1
J gene: TRBJ1-2
clone size: .
CDR3 protein: CAISNDRGDGYTF
CDR3 DNA: TGTGCCATCAGCAACGACAGGGGCGATGGCTACACCTTC

V gene: TRBV19
D gene: TRBD2
J gene: TRBJ2-1
clone size: once
CDR3 protein: CASSIDRSGGAGYNEQFF
CDR3 DNA: TGTGCCAGTAGTATAGATCGATCGGGGGGGGCCGGGTACAATGAGCAGTTCTTC

V gene: TRBV4-3
D gene: .
J gene: TRBJ2-5
clone size: .
CDR3 protein: CASSQGGRETQYF
CDR3 DNA: TGCGCCAGCAGCCAAGGGGGGAGGGAGACCCAGTACTTC

V gene: TRBV19
D gene: .
J gene: TRBJ2-7
clone size: .
CDR3 protein: CASTPRAGVSYEQYF
CDR3 DNA: TGTGCCAGTACCCCACGGGCCGGGGTCTCCTACGAGCAGTACTTC

V gene: TRBV6-5
D gene: .
J gene: TRBJ2-7
clone size: .
CDR3 protein: CASSYLQTYEQYF
CDR3 DNA: TGTGCCAGCAGTTACCTACAGACCTACGAGCAGTACTTC

V gene: TRBV18
D gene: .
J gene: TRBJ1-2
clone size: .
CDR3 protein: CASSPPTAHAGGYTF
CDR3 DNA: TGTGCCAGCTCACCACCGACGGCCCATGCGGGAGGCTACACCTTC

V gene: TRBV6-5
D gene: .
J gene: TRBJ2-7
clone size: .
CDR3 protein: CASSYSNRREQYF
CDR3 DNA: TGTGCCAGCAGTTACTCGAACAGACGCGAGCAGTACTTC

V gene: TRBV6-5
D gene: .
J gene: TRBJ2-7
clone size: .
CDR3 protein: CASSWTENTYEQYF
CDR3 DNA: TGTGCCAGCAGTTGGACAGAGAATACCTACGAGCAGTACTTC

V gene: TRBV6-1
D gene: .
J gene: TRBJ1-4
clone size: .
CDR3 protein: CVSIETGGEKLFF
CDR3 DNA: TGTGTCAGCATTGAGACTGGTGGTGAAAAACTGTTTTTT

V gene: TRBV4-1
D gene: .
J gene: TRBJ2-1
clone size: .
CDR3 protein: CASSQESRTAYGLALIGEQFF
CDR3 DNA: TGCGCCAGCAGCCAAGAATCGCGGACGGCATACGGGCTAGCCCTCATCGGTGAGCAGTTCTTC

V gene: TRBV5-4
D gene: .
J gene: TRBJ1-2
clone size: .
CDR3 protein: CASSEYRVTYTF
CDR3 DNA: TGTGCCAGCAGCGAATACAGGGTGACCTACACCTTC